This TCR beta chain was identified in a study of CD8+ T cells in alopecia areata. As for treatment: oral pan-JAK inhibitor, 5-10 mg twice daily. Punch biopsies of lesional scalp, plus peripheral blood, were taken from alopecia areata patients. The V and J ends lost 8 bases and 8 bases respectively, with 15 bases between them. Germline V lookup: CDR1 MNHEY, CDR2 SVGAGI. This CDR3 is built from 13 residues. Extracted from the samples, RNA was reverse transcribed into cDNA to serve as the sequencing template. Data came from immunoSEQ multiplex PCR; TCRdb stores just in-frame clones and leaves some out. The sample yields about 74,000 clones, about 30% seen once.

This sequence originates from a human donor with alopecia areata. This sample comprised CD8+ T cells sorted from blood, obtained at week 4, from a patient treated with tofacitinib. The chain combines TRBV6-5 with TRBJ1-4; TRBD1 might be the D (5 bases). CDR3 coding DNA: TGTGCCAGCGAGCCACAGGAGAACGAAAAACTGTTTTTT. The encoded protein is CASEPQENEKLFF.